A selection of T cell receptor beta chains follows, all from one sample in a study of blood T cell repertoires in COVID-19. Some clones are missing from TCRdb's copy, which holds only in-frame ones; the method was immunoSEQ multiplex PCR. This table holds 150,000 to 180,000 clones, 83% found once. The source material was peripheral blood. These receptors all come from an older woman with COVID-19, enrolled during active disease. Both conserved end residues are part of each CDR3. D genes are given only for firm matches. A clone size is listed for some rows: how often the clone was seen (once, few, many), or a class if it is expanded.

d_call | j_call | v_call | clone_size | cdr3_length | cdr3_nt | cdr3_aa
TRBD2 | TRBJ2-7 | TRBV25-1 | once | 13 | TGTGCCAGCATCGCGGGGGTTACCTACGAGCAGTACTTC | CASIAGVTYEQYF
- | TRBJ1-2 | TRBV30 | - | 13 | TGTGCCTGGCTCATCTCTAGCTGGTATGGCTACACCTTC | CAWLISSWYGYTF
TRBD1 | TRBJ1-2 | TRBV5-1 | - | 15 | TGCGCCAGCAGCTTGGCCCCCGCCAGGGGGCATGGCTACACCTTC | CASSLAPARGHGYTF
- | TRBJ1-3 | TRBV29-1 | - | 15 | TGCAGCGTTGTTTATGACCGGAGCTCTGGAAACACCATATATTTT | CSVVYDRSSGNTIYF
TRBD1 | TRBJ1-2 | TRBV14 | few | 13 | TGTGCCAGCAGCCAAGCTCAGGGGGATGGCTACACCTTC | CASSQAQGDGYTF
TRBD2 | TRBJ2-1 | TRBV10-1 | - | 16 | TGCGCCAGCAGTGCCTTTGAGGGCGGGAGTTACAATGAGCAGTTCTTC | CASSAFEGGSYNEQFF
- | TRBJ1-6 | TRBV5-4 | - | 18 | TGTGCCAGCAGCTTGGGGCAGGGAAGTGGCTCCTATAATTCACCCCTCCACTTT | CASSLGQGSGSYNSPLHF
- | TRBJ2-7 | TRBV2 | - | 12 | TGTGCCAGCAGTAGCAGACAAGAAGAGCAGTACTTC | CASSSRQEEQYF
- | TRBJ1-1 | TRBV18 | once | 15 | TGTGCCAGCTCACCTGCCGGGACAAAAAACCCTGAAGCTTTCTTT | CASSPAGTKNPEAFF
- | TRBJ1-1 | TRBV12-5 | - | 11 | TGTGCTAGTGGTTTGGCCAGAGAAGCTTTCTTT | CASGLAREAFF
TRBD1 | TRBJ1-3 | TRBV15 | - | 16 | TGTGCCACCAGCAGACAACAGGGGAAACCTGGAAACACCATATATTTT | CATSRQQGKPGNTIYF
TRBD1 | TRBJ1-3 | TRBV9 | - | 16 | TGTGCCAGCAGCGTTGTAGGACAGGGGACTGGAAACACCATATATTTT | CASSVVGQGTGNTIYF
TRBD1 | TRBJ2-1 | TRBV11-3 | - | 15 | TGTGCCAGCAGCTATTTAACAGGGGGCCTCGGTGAGCAGTTCTTC | CASSYLTGGLGEQFF
TRBD2 | TRBJ2-2 | TRBV9 | - | 18 | TGTGCCAGCAGCCCCCGGTCGGCGGGAGGCGCGAACACCGGGGAGCTGTTTTTT | CASSPRSAGGANTGELFF
- | TRBJ1-1 | TRBV18 | - | 15 | TGTGCCAGCTCACCACCGAACAGCATGAACACTGAAGCTTTCTTT | CASSPPNSMNTEAFF
TRBD2 | TRBJ2-3 | TRBV10-2 | - | 14 | TGCGCCTCCAGGCGGGGGACGGGCACAGATACGCAGTATTTT | CASRRGTGTDTQYF
TRBD1 | TRBJ1-1 | TRBV7-3 | - | 14 | TGTGCCAGCAGCAGACAGGGGGGGAACACTGAAGCTTTCTTT | CASSRQGGNTEAFF
- | TRBJ2-1 | TRBV5-1 | - | 14 | TGCGCCAGCAGCTTGCGGTTAACAGACAATGAGCAGTTCTTC | CASSLRLTDNEQFF
TRBD2 | TRBJ2-3 | TRBV6-2/TRBV6-3 | - | 21 | TGTGCCAGCAGTTACTCGATATATGCGGCTAGCGGAGCCCCAAGCACAGATACGCAGTATTTT | CASSYSIYAASGAPSTDTQYF
- | TRBJ1-1 | TRBV11-2 | - | 13 | TGTGCCAGCAGCATGACAGTTAACACTGAAGCTTTCTTT | CASSMTVNTEAFF
- | TRBJ1-2 | TRBV6-5 | few | 12 | TGTGCCAGCATTAGCCTTAACTATGGCTACACCTTC | CASISLNYGYTF
TRBD1 | TRBJ2-3 | TRBV24-1 | once | 15 | TGTGCCACCAGTGAGTTGACAGGGAGCACAGATACGCAGTATTTT | CATSELTGSTDTQYF
- | TRBJ1-1 | TRBV28 | - | 14 | TGTGCCAGCAGTTTGAATTATCAGGGAACTGAAGCTTTCTTT | CASSLNYQGTEAFF
- | TRBJ1-5 | TRBV15 | once | 14 | TGTGCCACCAGCAGCGGACAGCACAATCAGCCCCAGCATTTT | CATSSGQHNQPQHF
- | TRBJ1-1 | TRBV2 | - | 15 | TGTGCCAGCATGATAGGCGGACACATTCCTTTCGAAGCTTTCTTT | CASMIGGHIPFEAFF
TRBD1 | TRBJ1-2 | TRBV18 | - | 14 | TGTGCCAGCTCACCACCTGACAGGGATTATGGCTACACCTTC | CASSPPDRDYGYTF
TRBD1 | TRBJ2-5 | TRBV7-8 | - | 17 | TGTGCCAGCAGCTCGCCGGGACAGGGAGCACCTCGGGAGACCCAGTACTTC | CASSSPGQGAPRETQYF
TRBD2 | TRBJ2-7 | TRBV6-5 | - | 15 | TGTGCCAGCGCTACTAGCGGGAGTCTCTCCTACGAGCAGTACTTC | CASATSGSLSYEQYF
- | TRBJ1-3 | TRBV6-5 | - | 15 | TGTGCCAGCAGTTACGCCTTCGGCTCTGGAAACACCATATATTTT | CASSYAFGSGNTIYF
TRBD2 | TRBJ2-1 | TRBV18 | - | 17 | TGTGCCAGCTCGTCTAGCGGGTTCCGGAGCTCCTACAATGAGCAGTTCTTC | CASSSSGFRSSYNEQFF
TRBD1 | TRBJ1-6 | TRBV6-4 | once | 14 | TGTGCCAGCAGTGACGGGACAGATAATTCACCCCTCCACTTT | CASSDGTDNSPLHF
- | TRBJ1-6 | TRBV5-1 | - | 14 | TGCGCCAGCAGCTTTGAAGTGCGAAATTCACCCCTCCACTTT | CASSFEVRNSPLHF
- | TRBJ2-7 | TRBV10-3 | - | 12 | TGTGCCATCAGGGACAGCCACTACGAGCAGTACTTC | CAIRDSHYEQYF
TRBD1 | TRBJ1-2 | TRBV27 | - | 16 | TGTGCCAGCAGTTTATGGTCAGGGGGTTCTAACTATGGCTACACCTTC | CASSLWSGGSNYGYTF
TRBD1 | TRBJ1-6 | TRBV10-2 | - | 14 | TGCGCCAGCAGTGTGGGACAGGATACTTCACCCCTCCACTTT | CASSVGQDTSPLHF
TRBD1 | TRBJ2-7 | TRBV6-2/TRBV6-3 | - | 15 | TGTGCCAGCAGACCTTTCGACAGGGGGGCTAACGAGCAGTACTTC | CASRPFDRGANEQYF
- | TRBJ2-1 | TRBV19 | - | 13 | TGTGCCAGTAGTATAGATCGAGGGAATGAGCAGTTCTTC | CASSIDRGNEQFF
- | TRBJ2-7 | TRBV3-1/TRBV3-2 | - | 15 | TGTGCCAGCAGCTCTCAGGGAACCACCCTCTACGAGCAGTACTTC | CASSSQGTTLYEQYF
- | TRBJ2-3 | TRBV7-2 | - | 16 | TGTGCCAGCAGCTTGGGCGGGGCGCACCTCACAGATACGCAGTATTTT | CASSLGGAHLTDTQYF
- | TRBJ1-1 | TRBV15 | - | 15 | TGTGCCACCAGCTTGCGACAGGTTGCTAACACTGAAGCTTTCTTT | CATSLRQVANTEAFF
TRBD2 | TRBJ2-3 | TRBV7-2 | - | 14 | TGTGCCAGCAGCTTATACGCGGGAGCAGATACGCAGTATTTT | CASSLYAGADTQYF
- | TRBJ2-7 | TRBV16 | - | 12 | TGTGCCAGCAGCCATCCCACCTACGAGCAGTACTTC | CASSHPTYEQYF
- | TRBJ2-3 | TRBV6-1 | - | 14 | TGTGCCAGCAGTGAAGATGGAGGGGCAGATACGCAGTATTTT | CASSEDGGADTQYF
- | TRBJ2-7 | TRBV6-5 | - | 14 | TGTGCCAGCAGTTTGGAGGGGCGGCCCTACGAGCAGTACTTC | CASSLEGRPYEQYF
TRBD2 | TRBJ2-5 | TRBV5-1 | - | 16 | TGCGCCAGCAGCTTGGATGTCGGGGGGGCCCAAGAGACCCAGTACTTC | CASSLDVGGAQETQYF
- | TRBJ2-5 | TRBV10-1 | - | 15 | TGCGCCAGCAGTGAGACAGTAGGAAACCAAGAGACCCAGTACTTC | CASSETVGNQETQYF
- | TRBJ1-1 | TRBV5-1 | - | 15 | TGCGCCAGCAGCTTCAACGCAGGGATGAACACTGAAGCTTTCTTT | CASSFNAGMNTEAFF
TRBD1 | TRBJ2-5 | TRBV7-9 | few | 14 | TGTGCCAGCAGCTACGGGACAGGGACGGAGACCCAGTACTTC | CASSYGTGTETQYF
TRBD1 | TRBJ1-3 | TRBV18 | - | 15 | TGTGCCAGTTCGGTGGGACAGGGATCCGGAAACACCATATATTTT | CASSVGQGSGNTIYF
TRBD1 | TRBJ1-5 | TRBV10-2 | - | 14 | TGCGCCAGCAGTGAGTCGACAGGGGATCAGCCCCAGCATTTT | CASSESTGDQPQHF
TRBD1 | TRBJ1-2 | TRBV2 | - | 15 | TGTGCCAGCAGTGAAGGGACAGGGGGCGCCGAGGGCTACACCTTC | CASSEGTGGAEGYTF
- | TRBJ1-5 | TRBV2 | - | 18 | TGTGCCAGCAGTGAAGTCCCGCCTGGGTACTATAGCAATCAGCCCCAGCATTTT | CASSEVPPGYYSNQPQHF
TRBD2 | TRBJ2-3 | TRBV23-1 | few | 13 | TGCGCCAGCAGTCGACTAGCGCAAGATACGCAGTATTTT | CASSRLAQDTQYF
- | TRBJ1-6 | TRBV4-1 | - | 16 | TGCGCCAGCAGCCAAGGGGGGGGCAGGGAGAATTCACCCCTCCACTTT | CASSQGGGRENSPLHF